This TCR beta chain originates from a study of blood T cell repertoires in COVID-19. V was trimmed by 3 bases and J by 3 bases, leaving 12 bases between them. Germline values: CDR1 SGHTA, CDR2 FQGNSA. The CDR3 totals 15 residues. Sequencing was performed with immunoSEQ multiplex PCR; in TCRdb, only in-frame clones are kept and a portion is missing. Seen here are around 250,000 clones, 70% to 90% observed once, and the top ten hold 1.5% to 2%. Recruits, aged roughly 18 to 95 years, lived in 24 US areas. This chain joins TRBV7-2 and TRBJ1-3; tentatively, D is TRBD1 (5 bases). The sequence derives from a woman aged 45-65 years who had recovered from COVID-19. The sequenced material came from PBMCs or T cells enriched from blood (not recorded which). The CDR3: CASSFKPGNGNTIYF. CDR3 nucleotide sequence: TGTGCCAGCAGCTTTAAGCCAGGGAATGGAAACACCATATATTTT.